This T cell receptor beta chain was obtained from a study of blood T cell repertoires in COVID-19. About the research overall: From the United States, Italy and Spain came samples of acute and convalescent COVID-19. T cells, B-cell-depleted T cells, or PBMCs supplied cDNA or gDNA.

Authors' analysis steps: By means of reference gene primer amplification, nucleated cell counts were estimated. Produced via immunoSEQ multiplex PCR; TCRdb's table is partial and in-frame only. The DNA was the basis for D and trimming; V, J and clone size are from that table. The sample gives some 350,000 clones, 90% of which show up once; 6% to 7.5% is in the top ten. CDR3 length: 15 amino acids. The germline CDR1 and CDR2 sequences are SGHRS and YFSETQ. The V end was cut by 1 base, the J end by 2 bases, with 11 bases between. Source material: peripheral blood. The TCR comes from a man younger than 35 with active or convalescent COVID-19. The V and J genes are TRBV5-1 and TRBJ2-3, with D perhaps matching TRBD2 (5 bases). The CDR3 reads CASSLRLATTDTQYF. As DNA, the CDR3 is TGCGCCAGCAGCTTGCGGCTAGCTACCACAGATACGCAGTATTTT.